This T cell receptor (beta chain) derives from a study (dated by TCRdb to 2016 to 2017). The library was produced with RT-PCR. Sequenced using an Illumina MiSeq. TCRdb ran its own pipeline on the public reads, namely fastp trimming at Q25 and MiXCR clone calling, and kept in-frame beta chains. Under each unique CDR3 protein, matching rows form one entry showing the most common genes and DNA. Across this sample there are about 680,000 distinct CDR3 sequences, with approximately 15% seen only once. The biggest ten clones account for 3.6% of the sample. Concerning this clonotype itself: Its antigen remains unidentified. Base qualities are not recorded, but no much larger clone differs from it by a single base.

From the cysteine through the phenylalanine, the CDR3 covers 13 amino acids. Just CDR3 DNA is preserved here, 39 bases in frame from base 1. Germline trimming: 1 base from V, 7 bases from J; junction bases outside gene matches: 2. Looking up the germline V gene (reference sequence) yields CDR1 LNHNV and CDR2 YYDKDF. Sequencing input: memory CD4+ T cells from blood. This clonotype was sampled from a female donor in good health, serving as a healthy control. The chain joins TRBV15 to TRBJ2-7; the central 9 bases match TRBD1. The bases read TGTGCCACCAGCAGAGGGACAGGGGTTGAGCAGTACTTC. It specifies CATSRGTGVEQYF.